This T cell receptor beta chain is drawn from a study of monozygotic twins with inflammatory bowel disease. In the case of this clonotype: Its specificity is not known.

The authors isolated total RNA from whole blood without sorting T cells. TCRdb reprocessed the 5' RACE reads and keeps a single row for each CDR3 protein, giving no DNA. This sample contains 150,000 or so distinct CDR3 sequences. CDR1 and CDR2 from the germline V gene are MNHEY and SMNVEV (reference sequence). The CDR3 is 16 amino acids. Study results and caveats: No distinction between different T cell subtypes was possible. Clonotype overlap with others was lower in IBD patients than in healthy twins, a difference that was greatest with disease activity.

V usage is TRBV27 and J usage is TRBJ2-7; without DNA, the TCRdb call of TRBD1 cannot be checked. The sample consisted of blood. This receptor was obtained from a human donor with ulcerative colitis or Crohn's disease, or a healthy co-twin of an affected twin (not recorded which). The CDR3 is CASSLSLTGAGYEQYF.